The next 27 T cell receptor beta chains were all read from a single sample in a study of shared clonotypes between healthy human individuals. Data came from immunoSEQ multiplex PCR; TCRdb stores just in-frame clones and leaves some out. This repertoire shows hundreds of thousands of clones, approximately 73% found once; its top ten account for around 1.7%. Specimen: memory CD4+ T cells sorted from blood. Noted subset: CD45RA-negative fraction. The receptors come from a woman in her twenties or thirties in good health.

V usage is TRBV5-1 and J usage is TRBJ2-7; a weak D match, TRBD1 (6 bases). CDR1 SGHRS and CDR2 YFSETQ come from the germline V gene. The CDR3 is 14 residues long. Trimming took 4 bases from V and 0 from J, leaving 11 bases between them. The CDR3 loop reads CASSGQGSSYEQYF. CDR3 nucleotides: TGCGCCAGCAGCGGGCAGGGGAGCTCCTACGAGCAGTACTTC.

The CDR3 bases are TGTGCCAGCAGCTCCGTTTTTAGGGGACAGGGGGGGAACGAGCAGTACTTC. Amino acids: CASSSVFRGQGGNEQYF. V gene TRBV13 combines with J gene TRBJ2-7, with 11 bases lining up with TRBD1. The V and J ends lost 4 bases and 5 bases, in that order; junction bases with no gene match: 13. Per germline, CDR1 PRHDT and CDR2 FYEKMQ (reference sequence). The CDR3 runs to 17 residues. Supplemented by reference TRBV13 and TRBJ2-7, the full variable domain reads AAGVIQSPRHLIKEKRETATLKCYPIPRHDTVYWYQQGPGQDPQFLISFYEKMQSDKGSIPDRFSAQQFSDYHSELNMSSLELGDSALYFCASSSVFRGQGGNEQYFGPGTRLTVT.

CDR3 loop: CASSLEGTGGVYGYTF. The CDR3, as DNA: TGTGCCAGCAGCTTGGAAGGCACAGGGGGGGTTTATGGCTACACCTTC. The J gene is TRBJ1-2, the V gene TRBV5-8, with 8 bases fitting TRBD1. Losses at the gene ends were 0 bases for V and 5 bases for J; bases not matched to a gene: 9. Germline V CDR1 and CDR2: SGHTS, YDEGEE. The CDR3 consists of 16 residues.

V usage is TRBV9 and J usage is TRBJ2-7; 7 nucleotides align to TRBD2. The J segment lost 2 bases and the V segment lost 0 bases, leaving 5 bases of the junction unmatched. Germline CDR1 reads SGDLS; CDR2 reads YYNGEE. The CDR3 runs to 15 residues. CDR3 in DNA: TGTGCCAGCAGCGTAGGAGCGGGAAGTCCCTACGAGCAGTACTTC. This encodes CASSVGAGSPYEQYF.

The chain has TRBV29-1 and TRBJ2-7; 7 positions match TRBD2. There are 11 residues in the CDR3. The junction had 4 bases not matched to a gene; V was cut back by 8 bases and J by 3 bases. Germline V lookup: CDR1 SQVTM, CDR2 ANQGSEA. The CDR3 DNA sequence: TGCAGCATCCTAGCGGACTACGAGCAGTACTTC. Protein product: CSILADYEQYF.

The chain's CDR3 is CSATSTHTQYF. DNA for the CDR3: TGCAGTGCTACCTCTACCCATACGCAGTATTTT. The chain combines TRBV20-1 with TRBJ2-3, with no clear D. V lost 4 bases and J lost 7, with 9 bases in between. The CDR3 contains 11 residues. Germline CDR1 reads DFQATT; CDR2 reads SNEGSKA (reference sequence).

The chain is built from TRBV5-4 and TRBJ2-6; D uncertain. CDR1 SGHNT and CDR2 YYREEE come from the germline V gene (reference sequence). This CDR3 is built from 16 residues. Trimming cost V 2 bases and J 0 bases, with 9 bases left between them. The DNA for the CDR3 is TGTGCCAGCAGCTTCGGTTCCTACTCTGGGGCCAACGTCCTGACTTTC. Translated, it gives CASSFGSYSGANVLTF.

The rearrangement links TRBV6-1 to TRBJ1-5; no firm D call. Germline CDR1 is MNHNS and CDR2 is SASEGT. Trimming pared 3 bases from V and 1 base from J, leaving 10 bases between. CDR3 size: 15 residues. This CDR3 is CASSDLTDSNQPQHF. The DNA for the CDR3 is TGTGCCAGCAGTGACCTAACGGACAGCAATCAGCCCCAGCATTTT.

The chain recombines TRBV4-2 with TRBJ1-1; D remains ambiguous. Trimming took off 0 bases at V and 7 bases at J, with 9 bases between the two ends. Germline V gene data show CDR1 as LGHNA and CDR2 as YNFKEQ. CDR3 size: 13 residues. This CDR3 reads CASSQETRVEAFF. DNA of the CDR3: TGTGCCAGCAGCCAAGAGACGCGCGTTGAAGCTTTCTTT.

This clone was seen a few times. The rearrangement joins TRBV5-1 to TRBJ2-1; TRBD2 is a possible D gene (6 bases). Trimming removed 5 bases at V and 4 bases at J, with 16 bases between. Germline assignment: CDR1 SGHRS and CDR2 YFSETQ. The CDR3 is made up of 15 amino acids. The CDR3 region has the DNA TGCGCCAGCAGTTTCTCGACGGCGGGATACAATGAGCAGTTCTTC. Residues: CASSFSTAGYNEQFF. Combining the CDR3 with reference TRBV5-1 and TRBJ2-1 gives the whole variable domain KAGVTQTPRYLIKTRGQQVTLSCSPISGHRSVSWYQQTPGQGLQFLFEYFSETQRNKGNFPGRFSGRQFSNSRSEMNVSTLELGDSALYLCASSFSTAGYNEQFFGPGTRLTVL.

The chain carries TRBV5-1 and TRBJ2-1; D is uncertain. V was pared by 0 bases and J by 0 bases, with 4 bases between. Germline V gene data show CDR1 as SGHRS and CDR2 as YFSETQ. CDR3 length: 14 amino acids. The CDR3 reads CASSLDTSYNEQFF. The CDR3 nucleotides read TGCGCCAGCAGCTTGGACACCTCCTACAATGAGCAGTTCTTC. Full variable domain (outside the CDR3, taken from reference TRBV5-1 and TRBJ2-1): KAGVTQTPRYLIKTRGQQVTLSCSPISGHRSVSWYQQTPGQGLQFLFEYFSETQRNKGNFPGRFSGRQFSNSRSEMNVSTLELGDSALYLCASSLDTSYNEQFFGPGTRLTVL.

The chain links TRBV10-3 to TRBJ1-2; 8 nucleotides line up with TRBD1. The V gene's germline CDR1 is ENHRY and CDR2 SYGVKD. The junction had 10 bases not matched to a gene; V was cut back by 3 bases and J by 4 bases. The CDR3 is 16 amino acids. The CDR3 DNA sequence: TGTGCCATCAGTGATCCTACCGGGACAGGACTCTATGGCTACACCTTC. The encoded protein is CAISDPTGTGLYGYTF.

The chain is built from TRBV5-6 and TRBJ1-4; TRBD1 might be the D (6 bases). The CDR3 runs 14 residues. Germline CDR1 is SGHDT and CDR2 is YYEEEE. The V and J ends lost 2 bases and 10 bases respectively, with 15 bases between them. CDR3 residues: CASSLTQGIGKLFF. The DNA for the CDR3 is TGTGCCAGCAGCTTAACCCAGGGGATAGGAAAACTGTTTTTT.

This chain joins TRBV10-3 and TRBJ1-1, with D possibly TRBD1 on 5 matching bases. Trimming took off 3 bases at V and 5 bases at J, with 10 bases between the two ends. The CDR3 is made up of 13 amino acids. Germline assignment: CDR1 ENHRY and CDR2 SYGVKD. In nucleotides, the CDR3 is TGTGCCATCAGTGACCAGGGTTCGACTGAAGCTTTCTTT. Protein sequence: CAISDQGSTEAFF.

The sample holds a few counts of this clone. V is TRBV2 and J is TRBJ1-2, with TRBD1 as a possible D gene (5 bases). The CDR3 runs 14 residues. The V end was cut by 4 bases, the J end by 4 bases, with 13 bases between. Germline assignment: CDR1 SNHLY and CDR2 FYNNEI. The CDR3 sequence is CASSVRVESYGYTF. CDR3 DNA sequence: TGTGCCAGCAGTGTCAGGGTGGAGAGCTATGGCTACACCTTC.

The chain joins TRBV29-1 to TRBJ1-4, with a weak D call TRBD1 (6 bases). The CDR3 spans 12 residues. CDR1 and CDR2 (germline): SQVTM, ANQGSEA. V was pared by 2 bases and J by 10 bases, with 11 bases between. The CDR3 bases are TGCAGCGTTGAAAGGGGGGGGAGAAAACTGTTTTTT. This sequence encodes CSVERGGRKLFF. The whole variable domain, remainder taken from reference TRBV29-1 and TRBJ1-4, is SAVISQKPSRDICQRGTSLTIQCQVDSQVTMMFWYRQQPGQSLTLIATANQGSEATYESGFVIDKFPISRPNLTFSTLTVSNMSPEDSSIYLCSVERGGRKLFFGSGTQLSVL.

This clone was recorded a few times. This sequence joins TRBV7-7 and TRBJ2-5; 7 nucleotides match TRBD2. The CDR3 loop spans 13 amino acids. Trimming at V came to 5 bases and at J to 5 bases, leaving 5 bases not matched to a gene. Per the germline V gene, CDR1 is SSHAT and CDR2 is FNYEAQ (reference sequence). As DNA, the CDR3 is TGTGCCAGCAGCACGCAGCGGGACGAGACCCAGTACTTC. Protein product: CASSTQRDETQYF.

This sequence joins TRBV6-1 and TRBJ2-7, with 12 bases matching TRBD2. CDR1 is MNHNS and CDR2 is SASEGT in the germline V gene. The CDR3 runs to 14 residues. V dropped 5 bases and J dropped 5; count of bases not matched to a gene: 4. In DNA, the CDR3 is TGTGCCAGCAGTAAGACTAGCGGGAGCAACGAGCAGTACTTC. This sequence encodes CASSKTSGSNEQYF.

The chain uses TRBV27 and TRBJ2-2; D not certain. Looked up from germline, CDR1 is MNHEY and CDR2 is SMNVEV (reference sequence). CDR3 length equals 14 residues. Between the trimmed V and J ends, which lost 2 bases and 1 base, there was a span of 5 bases. CDR3 loop: CASSLPWNTGELFF. DNA for the CDR3: TGTGCCAGCAGTTTACCCTGGAACACCGGGGAGCTGTTTTTT.

The rearrangement links TRBV9 to TRBJ2-7; no clear D. Germline V lookup: CDR1 SGDLS, CDR2 YYNGEE. Trimming shortened V by 1 base and J by 2 bases, and 7 bases separated the two germline ends. This CDR3 comprises 13 residues. CDR3 loop: CASSVPPPYEQYF. The CDR3 DNA is TGTGCCAGCAGCGTACCCCCCCCCTACGAGCAGTACTTC.

This clone was picked up one time. The CDR3 DNA reads TGTGCCAGCAGTCTAGCGGGGGGCTCCTACGAGCAGTACTTC. Encoded protein: CASSLAGGSYEQYF. The chain has TRBV6-5 and TRBJ2-7; TRBD2 agrees at 11 bases. The CDR3 spans 14 residues. Germline CDR1 and CDR2: MNHEY and SVGAGI. Trimming at V came to 5 bases and at J to 0 bases, leaving 0 bases not matched to a gene.

This rearrangement joins TRBV10-3 to TRBJ2-7, with D hard to call. V was trimmed by 4 bases and J by 4 bases, leaving 5 bases between them. Per the germline V gene, CDR1 is ENHRY and CDR2 is SYGVKD. The CDR3 is 11 residues long. This CDR3 is CAISVEYEQYF. For the CDR3, the DNA is TGTGCCATCAGTGTAGAGTACGAGCAGTACTTC.

The rearrangement joins TRBV19 to TRBJ2-7, with 7 bases fitting TRBD1. Looked up from germline, CDR1 is LNHDA and CDR2 is SQIVND (reference sequence). The V gene end was trimmed by 7 bases and the J gene end by 1 base; junction bases not matched to a gene: 10. CDR3 length equals 15 residues. The CDR3 coding sequence is TGTGCCAGTACCCTTGGGACAGTTGGGTCCTACGAGCAGTACTTC. Translating gives CASTLGTVGSYEQYF.

The V call is TRBV9, the J call TRBJ2-2, with TRBD2 matching over 9 bases. CDR1 SGDLS and CDR2 YYNGEE come from the germline V gene. The V gene end was trimmed by 3 bases and the J gene end by 6 bases; junction bases not matched to a gene: 6. The CDR3 is 15 residues long. The CDR3: CASSERTSAAGELFF. CDR3 DNA sequence: TGTGCCAGCAGCGAACGGACTAGCGCGGCCGGGGAGCTGTTTTTT.

The genes are TRBV7-6 and TRBJ2-3, with D possibly being TRBD2 (6 bases). The CDR3 extends over 16 amino acids. Germline V CDR1 and CDR2: SGHVS, FNYEAQ. V lost 1 base and J 0 bases, leaving 11 bases between the germline ends. CDR3 sequence: CASSLGAGLSTDTQYF. The CDR3 DNA follows: TGTGCCAGCAGCTTAGGCGCCGGACTAAGCACAGATACGCAGTATTTT.

The chain recombines TRBV4-1 with TRBJ2-3; a possible D gene is TRBD2 (6 bases). The CDR3 length is 16 residues. Deletions cut 0 bases from V and 5 bases from J, with 15 bases between. Germline values: CDR1 MGHRA, CDR2 YSYEKL. The CDR3 DNA sequence: TGCGCCAGCAGCCAAGAGCTCCGAGCAGCGGGAGATACGCAGTATTTT. Translating gives CASSQELRAAGDTQYF.

This clone showed up just a few times. This chain uses TRBV7-7 with TRBJ2-5; 16 bases agree with TRBD2. CDR1 and CDR2 (germline): SSHAT, FNYEAQ (reference sequence). The CDR3 has 16 residues. The J segment lost 4 bases and the V segment lost 3 bases, leaving 2 bases of the junction unmatched. CDR3 nucleotides: TGTGCCAGCAGCTTGGGACTAGCGGGAGGGGCAGAGACCCAGTACTTC. Its translation: CASSLGLAGGAETQYF.